This T cell receptor beta chain was recorded in a study of T-cell memory formation after mild COVID-19. As for the study in general: Most TCR clusters belonged to a single donor. Findings of the study overall: Among CD4+ contracting clones, most were CM and EM, and CD8+ ones EMRA. The finding that pre-infection memory included some responding clones suggested that cross-reactive memory joined.

CDR3 length: 15 residues. V lost 4 bases, J lost 2 bases, and 8 bases stayed unmatched. Details on this clonotype: Its antigen is undetermined.

The TCR alpha and TCR beta cDNA libraries, bearing sample barcodes and UMIs, were generated by 5'RACE using constant-segment primers. TCRdb itself ran the 5' RACE reads through MiXCR, one entry per CDR3 protein. The sample has some 110,000 distinct CDR3 sequences, approximately 17% seen once; the top ten hold 28%. The V gene is TRBV12-3 or TRBV12-4, the J gene TRBJ2-7; 7 bases map to TRBD1. What was sequenced was PBMCs or a T cell subset sorted from them (not recorded which). The receptor comes from an adult woman who had mild COVID-19 (a few samples of this study predate the infection). Cell type and time point are not known. The CDR3 bases are TGTGCCAGCAGTTACATCCGGGACAGAGCCTACGAGCAGTACTTC. Amino acid sequence: CASSYIRDRAYEQYF.